This T cell receptor beta chain was obtained from a study of blood T cell repertoires in COVID-19. At the level of the study: Spain, Italy and the United States supplied samples that represented acute and convalescent COVID-19. PBMCs, B-cell-depleted T cells, or T cells were the source of the cDNA or gDNA that made up the material.

Under the authors' procedure: Reference gene primer amplification in the assay estimated nucleated cell counts. The method was immunoSEQ multiplex PCR; TCRdb's version includes in-frame clones alone and lacks a portion of them. V and J calls and clone size are as listed in that table; D and trimming were resolved from the DNA. The sample holds 100,000 to 120,000 clones, approximately 67% seen once. Trimming cost V 8 bases and J 1 base; bases outside gene matches: 3. CDR3 length: 13 residues. The V gene's germline CDR1 is LNHDA and CDR2 SQIVND (reference sequence). This chain connects TRBV19 to TRBJ2-7, with 9 bases aligning to TRBD2. The TCR originated in a woman aged 60-70 years with acute or convalescent COVID-19. What was sequenced was peripheral blood. The CDR3 bases are TGTGCCAGTCAGACTAGCGGATCCTACGAGCAGTACTTC. Its translation: CASQTSGSYEQYF.